This entry concerns a single T cell receptor beta chain. The table lists this clone with many counts. Its antigen remains unidentified. No quality values exist for individual bases; no much larger clone is one base distant. Receptor libraries were prepared by PCR. The sequencer was an Illumina HiSeq 4000. High-throughput sequencing was used to profile the TCR beta-chain CDR3 region of each patient. Per the source publication's procedure: The researchers built a classifier to tell apart papillary thyroid cancer patients with distant metastasis, based on CDR3 differences among clinicopathological groups. The Shannon index was used to measure repertoire diversity, and the Morisita-Horn index was used to measure how similar tumor and blood repertoires were. The raw public reads went through TCRdb reprocessing: fastp at Q25, MiXCR clone calling, in-frame beta chains kept. TCRdb assigned the V and J calls; the authors' analysis was not used. This sample gives about 39,000 clones in total; 15% to 20% of them show up just once. About 16% of the sample lies in the top ten.

No treatment had been received by any patient before thyroid surgery. The study retrospectively analysed patient clinical samples collected from about 2012 to 2019 using T-cell receptor beta sequencing. These data are taken from a study of metastatic and nonmetastatic thyroid tumors (dated by TCRdb to the early 2020s). About the full investigation: The researchers compared repertoires between peripheral blood samples and tumor or nodule tissue samples from patients with malignant or benign thyroid disease. Study-wide conclusions, independent of this receptor: In both blood and tumor samples, TCR beta diversity was reported to be significantly higher in malignant tumors than in benign nodules.

The CDR3 covers 13 residues, taking in both the cysteine and the phenylalanine. The sequence is cut down to CDR3 DNA, 39 bases in frame from base 1. CDR1 and CDR2 are read off the germline V gene as SGDLS and YYNGEE. Ends trimmed: V by 3 bases, J by 5 bases; bases unmatched to a gene: 4. The rearrangement combines TRBV9 with TRBJ1-1; 7 central bases correspond to TRBD1. Sample: blood. The TCR comes from a female donor with papillary thyroid cancer or a benign thyroid nodule (not recorded which). Some clones in this sample may be carry-over from other donors' samples. The encoded CDR3 is CASSATGTTEAFF. The DNA sequence follows: TGTGCCAGCAGCGCGACAGGGACGACTGAAGCTTTCTTT.